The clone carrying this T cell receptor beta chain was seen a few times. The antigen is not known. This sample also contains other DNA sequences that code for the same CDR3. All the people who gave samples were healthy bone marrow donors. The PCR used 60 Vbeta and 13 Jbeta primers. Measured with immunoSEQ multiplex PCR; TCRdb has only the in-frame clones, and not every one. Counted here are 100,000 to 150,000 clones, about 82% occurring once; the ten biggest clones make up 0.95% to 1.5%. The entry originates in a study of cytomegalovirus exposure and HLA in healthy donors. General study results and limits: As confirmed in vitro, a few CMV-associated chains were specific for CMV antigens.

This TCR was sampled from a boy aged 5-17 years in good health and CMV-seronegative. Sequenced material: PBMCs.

For the CDR3, the DNA is TGCGCCAGCAGCCAAGAACTAGCGGGAGGGCTAGAGACCCAGTACTTC. The encoded protein is CASSQELAGGLETQYF. J is TRBJ2-5 and V is TRBV4-1, with 13 bases fitting TRBD2. CDR1 is MGHRA and CDR2 is YSYEKL in the germline V gene. The CDR3 totals 16 residues. Unmatched junction bases numbered 2, after V lost 0 bases and J lost 4 bases.